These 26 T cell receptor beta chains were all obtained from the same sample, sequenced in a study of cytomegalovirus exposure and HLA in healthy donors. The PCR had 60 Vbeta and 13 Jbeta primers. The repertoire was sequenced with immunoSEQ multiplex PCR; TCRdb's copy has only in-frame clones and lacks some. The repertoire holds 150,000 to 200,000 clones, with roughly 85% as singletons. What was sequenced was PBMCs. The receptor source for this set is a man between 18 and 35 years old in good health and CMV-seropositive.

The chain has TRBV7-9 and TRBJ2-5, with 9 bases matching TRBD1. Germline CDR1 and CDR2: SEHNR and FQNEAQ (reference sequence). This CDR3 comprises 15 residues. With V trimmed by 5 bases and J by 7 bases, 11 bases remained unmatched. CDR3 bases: TGTGCCAGCAGCGCGGGACAGGGCTTTTTGGGGACCCAGTACTTC. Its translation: CASSAGQGFLGTQYF. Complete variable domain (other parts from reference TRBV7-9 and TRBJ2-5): DTGVSQNPRHKITKRGQNVTFRCDPISEHNRLYWYRQTLGQGPEFLTYFQNEAQLEKSRLLSDRFSAERPKGSFSTLEIQRTEQGDSAMYLCASSAGQGFLGTQYFGPGTRLLVL.

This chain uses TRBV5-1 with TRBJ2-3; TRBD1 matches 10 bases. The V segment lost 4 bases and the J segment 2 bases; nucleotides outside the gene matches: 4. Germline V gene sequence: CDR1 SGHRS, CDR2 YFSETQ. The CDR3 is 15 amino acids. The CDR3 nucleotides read TGCGCCAGCAGCAAGGGACAGGGGTACACAGATACGCAGTATTTT. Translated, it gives CASSKGQGYTDTQYF.

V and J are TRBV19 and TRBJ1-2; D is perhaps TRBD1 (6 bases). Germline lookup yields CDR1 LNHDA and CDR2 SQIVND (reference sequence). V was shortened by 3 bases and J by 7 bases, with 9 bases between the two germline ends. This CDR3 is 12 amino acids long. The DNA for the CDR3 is TGTGCCAGTAGTATCAGGGGTGGTGGCTACACCTTC. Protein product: CASSIRGGGYTF. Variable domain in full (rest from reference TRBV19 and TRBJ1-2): DGGITQSPKYLFRKEGQNVTLSCEQNLNHDAMYWYRQDPGQGLRLIYYSQIVNDFQKGDIAEGYSVSREKKESFPLTVTSAQKNPTAFYLCASSIRGGGYTFGSGTRLTVV.

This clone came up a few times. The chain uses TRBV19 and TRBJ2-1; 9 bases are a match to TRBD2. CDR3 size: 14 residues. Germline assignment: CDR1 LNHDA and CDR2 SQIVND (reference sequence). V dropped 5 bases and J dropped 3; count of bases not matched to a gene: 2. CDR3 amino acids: CASSPTSGYNEQFF. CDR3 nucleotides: TGTGCCAGTAGTCCGACTAGCGGCTACAATGAGCAGTTCTTC.

CDR3 loop: CASSLGRTGGYNQPQHF. The CDR3 nucleotides are TGTGCCAGCAGCTTAGGACGGACAGGAGGGTACAATCAGCCCCAGCATTTT. The rearrangement joins TRBV7-2 to TRBJ1-5; 7 bases fit TRBD1. Per the germline V gene, CDR1 is SGHTA and CDR2 is FQGNSA. Trimming removed 1 base from V and 3 bases from J; junction bases left unmatched: 9. The CDR3 totals 17 residues.

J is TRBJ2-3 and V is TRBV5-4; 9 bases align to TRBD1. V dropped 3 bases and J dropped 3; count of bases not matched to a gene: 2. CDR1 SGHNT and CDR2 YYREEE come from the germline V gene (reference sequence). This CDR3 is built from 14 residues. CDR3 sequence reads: CASSSQGATDTQYF. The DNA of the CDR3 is TGTGCCAGCAGCTCACAGGGGGCAACAGATACGCAGTATTTT. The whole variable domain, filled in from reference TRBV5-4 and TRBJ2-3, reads ETGVTQSPTHLIKTRGQQVTLRCSSQSGHNTVSWYQQALGQGPQFIFQYYREEENGRGNFPPRFSGLQFPNYSSELNVNALELDDSALYLCASSSQGATDTQYFGPGTRLTVL.

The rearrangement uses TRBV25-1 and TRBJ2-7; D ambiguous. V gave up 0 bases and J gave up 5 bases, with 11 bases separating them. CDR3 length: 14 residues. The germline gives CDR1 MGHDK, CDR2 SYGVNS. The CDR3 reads CASSEYSLTDEQYF. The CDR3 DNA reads TGTGCCAGCAGTGAATATAGCTTGACGGACGAGCAGTACTTC.

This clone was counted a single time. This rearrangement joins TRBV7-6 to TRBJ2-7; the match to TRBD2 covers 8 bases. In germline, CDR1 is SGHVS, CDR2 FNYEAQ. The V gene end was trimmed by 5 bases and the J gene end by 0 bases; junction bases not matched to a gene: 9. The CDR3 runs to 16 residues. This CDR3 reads CASSPSGGLISYEQYF. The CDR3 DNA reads TGTGCCAGCAGCCCAAGCGGGGGCCTAATCTCCTACGAGCAGTACTTC.

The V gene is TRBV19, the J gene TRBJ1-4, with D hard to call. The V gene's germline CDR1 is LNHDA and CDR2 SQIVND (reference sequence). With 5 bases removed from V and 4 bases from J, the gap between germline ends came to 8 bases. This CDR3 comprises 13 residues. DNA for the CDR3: TGTGCCAGTAGTCGGCGGGTTAATGAAAAACTGTTTTTT. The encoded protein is CASSRRVNEKLFF. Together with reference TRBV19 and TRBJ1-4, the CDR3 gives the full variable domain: DGGITQSPKYLFRKEGQNVTLSCEQNLNHDAMYWYRQDPGQGLRLIYYSQIVNDFQKGDIAEGYSVSREKKESFPLTVTSAQKNPTAFYLCASSRRVNEKLFFGSGTQLSVL.

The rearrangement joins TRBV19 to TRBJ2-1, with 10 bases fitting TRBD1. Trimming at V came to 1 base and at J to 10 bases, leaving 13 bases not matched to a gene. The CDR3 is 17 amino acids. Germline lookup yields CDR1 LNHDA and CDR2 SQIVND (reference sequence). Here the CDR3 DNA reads TGTGCCAGTAGTATAGTGGGACAGGGGCGCGGCTCTTTCGAGCAGTTCTTC. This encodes CASSIVGQGRGSFEQFF.

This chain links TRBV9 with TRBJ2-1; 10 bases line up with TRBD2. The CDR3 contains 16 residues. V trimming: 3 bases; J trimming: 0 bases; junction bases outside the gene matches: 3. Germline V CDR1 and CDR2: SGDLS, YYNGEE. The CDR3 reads CASSEGLAVSYNEQFF. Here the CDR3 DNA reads TGTGCCAGCAGCGAAGGACTAGCGGTCTCCTACAATGAGCAGTTCTTC.

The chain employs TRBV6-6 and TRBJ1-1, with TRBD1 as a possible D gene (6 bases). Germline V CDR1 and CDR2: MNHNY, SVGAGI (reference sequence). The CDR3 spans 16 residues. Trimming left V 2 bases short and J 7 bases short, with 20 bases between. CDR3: CASSYHGAPGAVEAFF. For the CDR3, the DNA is TGTGCCAGCAGTTACCATGGGGCCCCAGGGGCGGTTGAAGCTTTCTTT.

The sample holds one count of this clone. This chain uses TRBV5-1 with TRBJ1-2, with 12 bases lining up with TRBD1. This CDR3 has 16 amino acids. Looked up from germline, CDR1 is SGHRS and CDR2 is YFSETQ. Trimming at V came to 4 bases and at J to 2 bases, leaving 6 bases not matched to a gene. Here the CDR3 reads CASSPGGTGGNYGYTF. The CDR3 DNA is TGCGCCAGCAGCCCGGGAGGGACAGGGGGCAACTATGGCTACACCTTC.

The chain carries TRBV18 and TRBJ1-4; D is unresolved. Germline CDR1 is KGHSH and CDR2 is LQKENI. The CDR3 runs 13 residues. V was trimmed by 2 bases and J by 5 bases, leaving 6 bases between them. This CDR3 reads CASSPGQNEKLFF. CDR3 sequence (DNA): TGTGCCAGCTCACCAGGGCAGAATGAAAAACTGTTTTTT. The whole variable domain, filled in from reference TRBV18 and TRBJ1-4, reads NAGVMQNPRHLVRRRGQEARLRCSPMKGHSHVYWYRQLPEEGLKFMVYLQKENIIDESGMPKERFSAEFPKEGPSILRIQQVVRGDSAAYFCASSPGQNEKLFFGSGTQLSVL.

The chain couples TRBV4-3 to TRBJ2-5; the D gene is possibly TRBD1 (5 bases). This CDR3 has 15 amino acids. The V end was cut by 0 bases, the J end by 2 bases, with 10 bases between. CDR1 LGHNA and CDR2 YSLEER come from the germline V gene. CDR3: CASSQDVGDQETQYF. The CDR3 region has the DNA TGCGCCAGCAGCCAAGACGTAGGGGATCAAGAGACCCAGTACTTC.

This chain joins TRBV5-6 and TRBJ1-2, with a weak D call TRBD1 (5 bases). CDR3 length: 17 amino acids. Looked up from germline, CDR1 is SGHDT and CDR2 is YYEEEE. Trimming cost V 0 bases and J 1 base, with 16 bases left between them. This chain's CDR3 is CASSLVGQGYYNYGYTF. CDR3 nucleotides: TGTGCCAGCAGCTTGGTGGGTCAGGGTTATTATAACTATGGCTACACCTTC.

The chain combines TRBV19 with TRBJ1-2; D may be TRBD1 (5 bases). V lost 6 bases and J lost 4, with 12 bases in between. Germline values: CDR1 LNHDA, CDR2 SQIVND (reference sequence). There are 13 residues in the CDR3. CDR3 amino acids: CASSHGGTYGYTF. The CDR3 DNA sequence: TGTGCCAGTAGCCATGGGGGGACCTATGGCTACACCTTC.

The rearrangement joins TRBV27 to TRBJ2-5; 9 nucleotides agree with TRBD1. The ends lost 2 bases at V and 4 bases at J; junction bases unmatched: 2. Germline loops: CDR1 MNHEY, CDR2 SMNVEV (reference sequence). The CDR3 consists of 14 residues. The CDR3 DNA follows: TGTGCCAGCAGTTTAACGACAGGGGGAGAGACCCAGTACTTC. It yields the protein CASSLTTGGETQYF.

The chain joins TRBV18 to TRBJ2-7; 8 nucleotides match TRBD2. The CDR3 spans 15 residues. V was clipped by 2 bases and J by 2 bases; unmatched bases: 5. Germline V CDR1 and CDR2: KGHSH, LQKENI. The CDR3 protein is CASSPAGGMTYEQYF. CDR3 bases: TGTGCCAGCTCACCAGCGGGAGGTATGACCTACGAGCAGTACTTC.

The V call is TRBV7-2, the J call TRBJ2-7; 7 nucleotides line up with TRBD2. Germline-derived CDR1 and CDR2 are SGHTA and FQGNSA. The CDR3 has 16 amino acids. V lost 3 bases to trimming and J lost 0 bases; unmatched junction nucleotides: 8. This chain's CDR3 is CASSLKAGGSSYEQYF. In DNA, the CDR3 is TGTGCCAGCAGCTTGAAAGCCGGGGGGAGCTCCTACGAGCAGTACTTC.

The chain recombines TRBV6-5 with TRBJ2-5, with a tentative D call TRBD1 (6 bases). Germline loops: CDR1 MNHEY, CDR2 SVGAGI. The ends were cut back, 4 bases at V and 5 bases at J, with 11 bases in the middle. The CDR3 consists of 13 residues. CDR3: CASSSTGSETQYF. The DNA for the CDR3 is TGTGCCAGCAGTTCCACAGGGTCGGAGACCCAGTACTTC.

CDR3 loop: CASSSGTLGIQYF. CDR3 bases: TGTGCCAGCAGCTCCGGGACTCTCGGCATTCAGTACTTC. V usage is TRBV11-2 and J usage is TRBJ2-4, with a possible D match to TRBD2 (6 bases). This CDR3 comprises 13 residues. Germline V CDR1 and CDR2: SGHAT, FQNNGV. V lost 4 bases and J lost 9, with 13 bases in between.

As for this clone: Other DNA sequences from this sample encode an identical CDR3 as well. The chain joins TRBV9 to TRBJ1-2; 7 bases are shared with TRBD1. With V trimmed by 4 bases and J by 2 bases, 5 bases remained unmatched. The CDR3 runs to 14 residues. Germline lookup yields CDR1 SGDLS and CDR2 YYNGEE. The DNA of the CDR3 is TGTGCCAGCAGCCCCGGGGACAGAAACTATGGCTACACCTTC. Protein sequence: CASSPGDRNYGYTF.

In DNA form, the CDR3 reads TGTGCCAGCAGCCAAGGGGGACACCCCTCTGGGGCCAACGTCCTGACTTTC. As protein: CASSQGGHPSGANVLTF. The chain recombines TRBV14 with TRBJ2-6; D is perhaps TRBD1 (6 bases). CDR3 length: 17 amino acids. Trimming removed 1 base from V and 0 bases from J, with 10 bases in between. Germline-derived CDR1 and CDR2 are SGHDN and FVKESK.

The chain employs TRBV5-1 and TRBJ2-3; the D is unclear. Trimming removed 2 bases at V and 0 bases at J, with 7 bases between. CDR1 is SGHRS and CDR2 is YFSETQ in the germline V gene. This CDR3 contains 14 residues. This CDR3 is CASSLVDSTDTQYF. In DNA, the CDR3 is TGCGCCAGCAGCTTAGTAGATAGCACAGATACGCAGTATTTT.

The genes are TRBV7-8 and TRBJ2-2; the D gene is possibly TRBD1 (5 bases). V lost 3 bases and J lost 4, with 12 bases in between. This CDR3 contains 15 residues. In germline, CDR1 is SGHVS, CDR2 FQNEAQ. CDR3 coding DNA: TGTGCCAGCAGCTTCCTGGTGGGGCCCACCGGGGAGCTGTTTTTT. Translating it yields CASSFLVGPTGELFF.